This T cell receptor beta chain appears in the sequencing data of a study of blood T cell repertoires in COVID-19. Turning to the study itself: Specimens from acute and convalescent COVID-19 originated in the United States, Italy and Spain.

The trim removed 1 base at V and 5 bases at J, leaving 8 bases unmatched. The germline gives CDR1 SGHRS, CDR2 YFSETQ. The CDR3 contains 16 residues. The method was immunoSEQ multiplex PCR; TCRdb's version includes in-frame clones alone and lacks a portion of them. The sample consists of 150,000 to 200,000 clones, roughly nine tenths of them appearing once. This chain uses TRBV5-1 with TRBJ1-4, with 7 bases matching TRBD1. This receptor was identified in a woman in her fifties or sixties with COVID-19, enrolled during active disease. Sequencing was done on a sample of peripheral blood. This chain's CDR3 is CASSLQTGQKNEKLFF. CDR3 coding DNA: TGCGCCAGCAGCTTGCAAACGGGACAGAAGAATGAAAAACTGTTTTTT.